Shown below are 10 T cell receptor beta chains from a single sample sequenced in a study of OX40 agonist ivuxolimab in advanced cancers. TCRdb's table, derived via immunoSEQ multiplex PCR, lists solely in-frame clones and lacks some. The data contain tens of thousands of clones, roughly 81% of them singletons. The sequences come from CD4+ or CD8+ T cells sorted from blood, collected in a trial of the OX40 agonist ivuxolimab. These receptors all stem from an adult with an advanced solid tumor such as melanoma, head and neck, liver or kidney cancer.

The chain has TRBV4-3 and TRBJ2-2; D is perhaps TRBD1 (5 bases). Per germline, CDR1 LGHNA and CDR2 YSLEER. The CDR3 contains 17 residues. Trimming left V 0 bases short and J 0 bases short, with 11 bases between. As DNA, the CDR3 is TGCGCCAGCAGCCAAGAAGGGATGACAGCGAACACCGGGGAGCTGTTTTTT. This codes for CASSQEGMTANTGELFF.

V and J are TRBV7-9 and TRBJ2-7, with 9 bases matching TRBD1. Germline loops: CDR1 SEHNR, CDR2 FQNEAQ (reference sequence). The CDR3 is made up of 16 amino acids. J gave up 1 base and V 5 bases, and 9 bases lay outside the gene matches. The DNA for the CDR3 is TGTGCCAGCAGCCAAAAAACCGGGACAGGGTCCTACGAGCAGTACTTC. Translated, it gives CASSQKTGTGSYEQYF.

Points on this clone: A read error may explain this, as a much larger clone is one base away. CDR3 DNA sequence: TGTGCCAGCAGTCCGGACAGGCGTGATCAGCCCCAGCATTTT. This gives the protein CASSPDRRDQPQHF. The chain recombines TRBV6-1 with TRBJ1-5; 7 bases match TRBD1. The junction had 6 bases not matched to a gene; V was cut back by 5 bases and J by 5 bases. The germline V gene has CDR1 MNHNS and CDR2 SASEGT. The CDR3 is 14 residues long.

The chain has TRBV10-2 and TRBJ2-6, with 12 bases lining up with TRBD1. The CDR3 runs 17 residues. Germline V lookup: CDR1 WSHSY, CDR2 SAAADI. V trimming: 8 bases; J trimming: 4 bases; junction bases outside the gene matches: 9. This CDR3 is CASRGTGGASGANVLTF. The CDR3 region has the DNA TGCGCCAGCCGGGGGACAGGGGGCGCTTCGGGGGCCAACGTCCTGACTTTC.

The V and J genes are TRBV30 and TRBJ1-1, with D perhaps matching TRBD1 (6 bases). V lost 0 bases, J lost 6 bases, and 14 bases lay in between. The CDR3 is 14 residues long. Germline CDR1 is GTSNPN and CDR2 is SVGIG (reference sequence). CDR3 amino acids: CAWSVRGLRSEAFF. The CDR3 DNA is TGTGCCTGGAGTGTGCGGGGGCTCAGGTCTGAAGCTTTCTTT.

The chain joins TRBV6-1 to TRBJ2-2; D not resolved. This CDR3 spans 14 amino acids. Trimming cost V 6 bases and J 1 base, with 9 bases left between them. Germline CDR1 and CDR2: MNHNS and SASEGT. The CDR3 sequence: CASRPHMNTGELFF. The CDR3 nucleotides read TGTGCCAGCAGACCCCATATGAACACCGGGGAGCTGTTTTTT.

The J gene is TRBJ2-1, the V gene TRBV6-6, with 10 bases lining up with TRBD1. CDR1 MNHNY and CDR2 SVGAGI come from the germline V gene (reference sequence). The ends lost 5 bases at V and 3 bases at J; junction bases unmatched: 4. The CDR3 has 15 amino acids. In DNA form, the CDR3 reads TGTGCCAGCAGTCCCGGACAGGGGGTCTACAATGAGCAGTTCTTC. This encodes CASSPGQGVYNEQFF.

The rearrangement joins TRBV18 to TRBJ2-5, with unresolved D. Germline CDR1 reads KGHSH; CDR2 reads LQKENI. V was trimmed by 3 bases and J by 0 bases, leaving 5 bases between them. This CDR3 is built from 13 residues. CDR3 protein: CASSPGYQETQYF. CDR3 nucleotide sequence: TGTGCCAGCTCACCCGGGTACCAAGAGACCCAGTACTTC.

This chain joins TRBV9 and TRBJ2-2; 9 nucleotides align to TRBD2. The germline V gene has CDR1 SGDLS and CDR2 YYNGEE. Trimming took 0 bases from V and 5 from J; bases not matched to a gene: 8. The CDR3 covers 17 residues. For the CDR3, the DNA is TGTGCCAGCAGCGTAGTAGCTACTAGCGGGCGTACCGGGGAGCTGTTTTTT. It specifies CASSVVATSGRTGELFF.

The chain combines TRBV11-2 with TRBJ2-7, with 8 positions matching TRBD1. This CDR3 region has 14 residues. Germline values: CDR1 SGHAT, CDR2 FQNNGV. V was clipped by 5 bases and J by 3 bases; unmatched bases: 6. CDR3 DNA: TGTGCCAGCAGCCTTGGGACAGGCTACTACGAGCAGTACTTC. Its protein is CASSLGTGYYEQYF.